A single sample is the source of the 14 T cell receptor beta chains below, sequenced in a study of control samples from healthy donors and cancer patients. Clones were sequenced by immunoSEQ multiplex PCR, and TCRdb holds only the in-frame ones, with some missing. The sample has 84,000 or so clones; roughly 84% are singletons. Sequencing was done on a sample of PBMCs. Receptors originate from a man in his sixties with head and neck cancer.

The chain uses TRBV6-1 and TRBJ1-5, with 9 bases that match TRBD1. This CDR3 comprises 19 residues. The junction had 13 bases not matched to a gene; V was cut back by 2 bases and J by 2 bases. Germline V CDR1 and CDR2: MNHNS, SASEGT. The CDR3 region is CASSEWSGQGFAGNQPQHF. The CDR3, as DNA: TGTGCCAGCAGTGAATGGTCGGGACAGGGCTTCGCGGGCAATCAGCCCCAGCATTTT.

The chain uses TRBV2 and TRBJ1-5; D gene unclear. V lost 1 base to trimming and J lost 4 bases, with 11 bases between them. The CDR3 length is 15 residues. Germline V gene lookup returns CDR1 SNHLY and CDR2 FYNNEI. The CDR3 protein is CASSEDGYRNQPQHF. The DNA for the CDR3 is TGTGCCAGCAGTGAAGATGGGTATCGGAATCAGCCCCAGCATTTT.

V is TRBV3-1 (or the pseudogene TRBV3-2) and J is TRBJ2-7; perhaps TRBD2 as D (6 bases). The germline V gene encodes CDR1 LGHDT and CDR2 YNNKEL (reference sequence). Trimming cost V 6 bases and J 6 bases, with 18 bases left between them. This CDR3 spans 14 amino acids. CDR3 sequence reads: CASSEGGRLGEQYF. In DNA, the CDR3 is TGTGCCAGCAGTGAGGGAGGACGTCTGGGCGAGCAGTACTTC.

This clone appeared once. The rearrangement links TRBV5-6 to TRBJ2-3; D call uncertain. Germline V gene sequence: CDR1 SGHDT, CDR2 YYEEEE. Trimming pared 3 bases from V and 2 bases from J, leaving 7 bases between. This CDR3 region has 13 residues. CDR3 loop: CASSSPPTDTQYF. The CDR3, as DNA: TGTGCCAGCAGCTCCCCCCCCACAGATACGCAGTATTTT.

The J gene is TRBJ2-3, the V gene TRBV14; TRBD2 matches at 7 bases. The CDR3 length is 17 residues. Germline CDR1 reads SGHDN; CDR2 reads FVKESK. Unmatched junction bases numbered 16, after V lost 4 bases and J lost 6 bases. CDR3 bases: TGTGCCAGCAGCCCGAACGCCGGACTAGGGGAAATGGATACGCAGTATTTT. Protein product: CASSPNAGLGEMDTQYF.

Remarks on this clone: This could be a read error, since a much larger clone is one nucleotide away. This CDR3 reads CASSPHTDTQYF. The CDR3 nucleotides read TGTGCCAGCAGCCCCCACACAGATACGCAGTATTTT. The V call is TRBV7-2, the J call TRBJ2-3; D is unresolved. V lost 5 bases, J lost 2 bases, and 5 bases lay in between. Germline V lookup: CDR1 SGHTA, CDR2 FQGNSA. The length of the CDR3 is 12 residues.

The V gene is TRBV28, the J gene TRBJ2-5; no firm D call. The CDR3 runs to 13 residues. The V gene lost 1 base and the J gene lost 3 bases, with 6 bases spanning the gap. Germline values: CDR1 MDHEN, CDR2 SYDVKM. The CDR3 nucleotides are TGTGCCAGCAGTTTATCCGTGAAAGAGACCCAGTACTTC. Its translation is CASSLSVKETQYF.

CDR3 nucleotide sequence: TGTGCCAGCAGCTTATATGGAGTTCAAGATACGCAGTATTTT. Translating gives CASSLYGVQDTQYF. V gene TRBV7-8 combines with J gene TRBJ2-3; D gene ambiguous. This CDR3 has 14 amino acids. From germline, CDR1 is SGHVS and CDR2 FQNEAQ. V was trimmed by 2 bases and J by 5 bases, leaving 11 bases between them.

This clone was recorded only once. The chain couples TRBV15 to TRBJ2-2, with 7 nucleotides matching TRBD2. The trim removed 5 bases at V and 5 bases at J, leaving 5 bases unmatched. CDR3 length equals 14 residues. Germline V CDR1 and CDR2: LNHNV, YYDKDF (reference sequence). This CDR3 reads CATSVTSWTGELFF. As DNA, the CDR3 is TGTGCCACCAGCGTGACTAGCTGGACCGGGGAGCTGTTTTTT.

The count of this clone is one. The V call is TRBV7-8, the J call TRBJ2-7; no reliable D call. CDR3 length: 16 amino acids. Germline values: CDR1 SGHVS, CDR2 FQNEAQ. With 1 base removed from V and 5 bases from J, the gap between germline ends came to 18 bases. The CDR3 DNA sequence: TGTGCCAGCAGCTTAGGGTTTTTAGGCAGGCTCCACGAGCAGTACTTC. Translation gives CASSLGFLGRLHEQYF.

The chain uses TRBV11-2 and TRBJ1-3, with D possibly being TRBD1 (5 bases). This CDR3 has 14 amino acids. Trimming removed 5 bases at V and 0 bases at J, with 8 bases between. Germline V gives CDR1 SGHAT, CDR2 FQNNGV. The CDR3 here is CASSAGTSGNTIYF. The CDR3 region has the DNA TGTGCCAGCAGCGCCGGGACCTCTGGAAACACCATATATTTT.

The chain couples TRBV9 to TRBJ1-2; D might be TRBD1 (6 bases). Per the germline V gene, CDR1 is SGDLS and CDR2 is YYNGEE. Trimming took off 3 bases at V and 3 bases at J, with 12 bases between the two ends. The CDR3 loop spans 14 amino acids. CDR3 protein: CASSDAGVDYGYTF. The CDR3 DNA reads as TGTGCCAGCAGCGATGCAGGGGTAGACTATGGCTACACCTTC.

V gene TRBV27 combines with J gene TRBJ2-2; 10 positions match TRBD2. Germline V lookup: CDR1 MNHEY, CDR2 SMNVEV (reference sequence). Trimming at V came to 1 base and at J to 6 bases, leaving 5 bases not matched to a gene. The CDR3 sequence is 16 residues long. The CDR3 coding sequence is TGTGCCAGCAGTTTATACCTAGCGGGAGTATCCGGGGAGCTGTTTTTT. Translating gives CASSLYLAGVSGELFF.

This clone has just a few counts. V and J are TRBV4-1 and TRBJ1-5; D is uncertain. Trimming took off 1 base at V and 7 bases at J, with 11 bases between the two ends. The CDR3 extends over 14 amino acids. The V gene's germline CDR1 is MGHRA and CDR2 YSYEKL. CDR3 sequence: CASSQVSGSQPQHF. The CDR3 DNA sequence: TGCGCCAGCAGCCAAGTCTCCGGGAGCCAGCCCCAGCATTTT.